This TCR beta chain was identified in a study of T cells in Graves' hyperthyroidism and ophthalmopathy. The study's findings and limits: Among clonotypes expanded in thyroid above 0.001, most were also found in blood.

Researchers took RNA transcripts and amplified the TCR beta CDR3 regions from them. Carried out on the TCR CDR3, a first-round RT-PCR used the HTBI primer set. TCRdb reprocessed the multiplex PCR reads via MiXCR and lists one record per CDR3 protein. The table has 640,000 or so distinct CDR3 sequences, roughly 15% seen once. CDR1 and CDR2 from the germline V gene are SQVTM and ANQGSEA. There are 14 residues in the CDR3. V was cut by 4 bases and J by 6 bases, with 16 bases left in between. This clonotype occurred many times. What it binds is unknown. J is TRBJ2-4 and V is TRBV29-1; maybe TRBD2 (7 bases). The receptor was isolated from a woman in her thirties or forties with Graves' ophthalmopathy. Specimen: blood. The CDR3 protein is CSVAPQGGGNIQYF. In DNA, the CDR3 is TGCAGCGTTGCTCCTCAGGGAGGGGGAAACATTCAGTACTTC.